A selection of T cell receptor beta chains follows, all from one sample in a study of T-cell reconstitution after alpha-beta-depleted transplantation in children. TCRdb itself ran the PCR reads through MiXCR, one entry per CDR3 protein. In the table there are around 670,000 distinct CDR3 sequences, under 15% of which are singletons. The sequences come from PBMCs, collected before TCRalphabeta/CD19-depleted stem cell transplant. Receptors originate from a girl aged 2-9 years with congenital amegakaryocytic thrombocytopenia, due to receive a stem cell transplant. Both conserved end residues are part of each CDR3. A D gene is named only where the DNA matches it firmly. The listing skips clone size in some rows; elsewhere it reads once, few, many or a size class.

>TRBV12-3/TRBV12-4|TRBJ2-3|NA|NA
TGTGCCAGCAGTTTAGCGCTAGGGCTAGCTAGAGATACGCAGTATTTT
CASSLALGLARDTQYF
>TRBV28|TRBJ1-5|many|NA
TGTGCCAGCAAAGTGTATAGCAATCAGCCCCAGCATTTT
CASKVYSNQPQHF
>TRBV7-9|TRBJ1-2|many|NA
TGTGCCAGCAGCTTAGCGGTCGCGGGGGGCTACACCTTC
CASSLAVAGGYTF
>TRBV30|TRBJ1-1|few|NA
TGTGCCTGGACTGCGGGGAAAGCTTTCTTT
CAWTAGKAFF
>TRBV12-3/TRBV12-4|TRBJ2-1|many|TRBD2
TGTGCCAGCAGTCTGACTAGCAACACCTACAATGAGCAGTTCTTC
CASSLTSNTYNEQFF
>TRBV28|TRBJ2-1|many|NA
TGTGCCAGCAGTTTGGGGGGCCGAGACAATGAGCAGTTCTTC
CASSLGGRDNEQFF
>TRBV29-1|TRBJ2-1|many|NA
TGCAGCGGTGGTGGGCAGTATTACAATGAGCAGTTCTTC
CSGGGQYYNEQFF
>TRBV10-3|TRBJ2-7|NA|NA
TGTGCCATCAGTGTAGTAGGAGGGCTGGGGCGGGACTCCTACGAGCAGTACTTC
CAISVVGGLGRDSYEQYF
>TRBV3-1|TRBJ2-1|NA|NA
TGTGCCAGCAGCCCGACGGGGACCTACAATGAGCAGTTCTTC
CASSPTGTYNEQFF
>TRBV25-1|TRBJ1-5|few|NA
TGTGCCAGCAGTGAAGGGGGCAATCAGCCCCAGCATTTT
CASSEGGNQPQHF
>TRBV6-5|TRBJ2-1|many|NA
TGTGCCAGCAGTTACGGGTCGGGTGACGTACCTTACAATGAGCAGTTCTTC
CASSYGSGDVPYNEQFF
>TRBV7-9|TRBJ2-7|many|TRBD2
TGTGCCAGCAGTACTAGCGGGAATTACGAGCAGTACTTC
CASSTSGNYEQYF
>TRBV29-1|TRBJ2-5|few|NA
TGCAGCGCATTAGGTGGGAACCAAGAGACCCAGTACTTC
CSALGGNQETQYF
>TRBV24-1|TRBJ2-3|few|NA
TGTGCCACCAGTGACCTCAGGAAAGGGGGAGATACGCAGTATTTT
CATSDLRKGGDTQYF
>TRBV20-1|TRBJ2-2|few|NA
TGCAGTGCTTGGTCCGGCGGGGAGCTGTTTTTT
CSAWSGGELFF
>TRBV12-3/TRBV12-4|TRBJ2-7|NA|NA
TGTGCCAGCAGCCTCCGGGGGCCACGAGGGGAGCAGTACTTC
CASSLRGPRGEQYF
>TRBV12-3/TRBV12-4|TRBJ2-1|few|TRBD2
TGTGCCAGCAGTTTTGAACGCGGGAGGGCCTACAATGAGCAGTTCTTC
CASSFERGRAYNEQFF
>TRBV20-1|TRBJ2-7|NA|NA
TGCAGTGCTAGGGCCGTAGGATTTGACGAGCAGTACTTC
CSARAVGFDEQYF
>TRBV20-1|TRBJ2-5|few|TRBD2
TGCAGTGCGACGCCGGGACTAGCGGGAGCGTACCAAGAGACCCAGTACTTC
CSATPGLAGAYQETQYF
>TRBV20-1|TRBJ2-3|many|NA
TGCAGTGCTGAGAGCGGACGTAGCACAGATACGCAGTATTTT
CSAESGRSTDTQYF
>TRBV20-1|TRBJ2-2|many|TRBD1
TGCAGTGCTAGCGGTCCGGGACAGGGCACCGGGGAGCTGTTTTTT
CSASGPGQGTGELFF
>TRBV12-3/TRBV12-4|TRBJ2-7|many|NA
TGTGCCAGCAGTGTCGACAACTCCTACGAGCAGTACTTC
CASSVDNSYEQYF
>TRBV27|TRBJ2-1|many|NA
TGTGCCAGCGGACGGACCTCCTACAATGAGCAGTTCTTC
CASGRTSYNEQFF
>TRBV5-1|TRBJ1-2|many|NA
TGCGCCAGCAGCTTGGCCGCTGGATACAAGAATAACTATGGCTACACCTTC
CASSLAAGYKNNYGYTF
>TRBV20-1|TRBJ2-3|many|NA
TGCAGTGCTGCGGTTCCGTGGGCAGATACGCAGTATTTT
CSAAVPWADTQYF
>TRBV7-2|TRBJ2-1|many|NA
TGTGCCAGCAGCTCTACCCATTACAATGAGCAGTTCTTC
CASSSTHYNEQFF
>TRBV20-1|TRBJ2-7|few|NA
TGCAGTGCTAGAGGGGCGGCGCCACTCGTGGGGTACGAGCAGTACTTC
CSARGAAPLVGYEQYF
>TRBV13|TRBJ2-1|many|TRBD2
TGTGCCAGCAGCTTAGACCTACTAGCGGAGACCTACAATGAGCAGTTCTTC
CASSLDLLAETYNEQFF
>TRBV12-3/TRBV12-4|TRBJ1-3|NA|NA
TGTGCCAGCAGTCCTTTTTCGGGTGGAAACACCATATATTTT
CASSPFSGGNTIYF
>TRBV20-1|TRBJ2-5|many|TRBD2
TGCAGTGCCTACAGATTAGCGGGAGACCAAGAGACCCAGTACTTC
CSAYRLAGDQETQYF
>TRBV28|TRBJ2-5|NA|NA
TGTGCCACTTATGGCGTCCAAGAGACCCAGTACTTC
CATYGVQETQYF
>TRBV5-1|TRBJ1-1|many|TRBD1
TGCGCCAGCAGCCTGATTGGGCAGGGGGCTGGGACTGAAGCTTTCTTT
CASSLIGQGAGTEAFF
>TRBV5-1|TRBJ2-3|NA|TRBD2
TGCGCCAGCCGACTTAGCGGGAGGGGTGGGACAGATACGCAGTATTTT
CASRLSGRGGTDTQYF
>TRBV30|TRBJ1-1|few|NA
TGTGCCTGGAGTGGCTTCACTGAAGCTTTCTTT
CAWSGFTEAFF
>TRBV7-2|TRBJ2-2|NA|NA
TGTGCCAGCAGCTCCGTTGGGACCCCGAGTAGGGACGGGGAGCTGTTTTTT
CASSSVGTPSRDGELFF
>TRBV5-1|TRBJ2-3|many|TRBD2
TGCGCCAGCAGCTTGGACTGGACTAGCGGCACAGATACGCAGTATTTT
CASSLDWTSGTDTQYF
>TRBV6-5|TRBJ2-2|many|TRBD1
TGTGCCAGCAGTTTCGAACAGGGGCCGTATAACACCGGGGAGCTGTTTTTT
CASSFEQGPYNTGELFF
>TRBV7-9|TRBJ1-2|few|NA
TGTGCCAGCAGCTCCAACCCTGGAGGGTATGGCTACACCTTC
CASSSNPGGYGYTF
>TRBV7-8|TRBJ2-1|few|TRBD2
TGTGCCAGCAGCTTAGGGCGTATCTCTAGCGGATACAATGAGCAGTTCTTC
CASSLGRISSGYNEQFF
>TRBV3-1|TRBJ2-7|few|TRBD1
TGTGCCAGCAGCCAGGACAGGGGCAAGCAGTACTTC
CASSQDRGKQYF
>TRBV5-6|TRBJ2-7|NA|NA
TGTGCCAGCAGCTTCGACACCGAGCAGTACTTC
CASSFDTEQYF
>TRBV12-3/TRBV12-4|TRBJ2-7|NA|NA
TGTGCCAGCAGGCAGCAGGAGGCGAGGCCCTACGAGCAGTACTTC
CASRQQEARPYEQYF
>TRBV6-5|TRBJ2-7|NA|NA
TGTGCCAGCAGTTACTCGGACCTCCTCTCCTACGAGCAGTACTTC
CASSYSDLLSYEQYF
>TRBV5-1|TRBJ2-4|few|NA
TGCGCCAGCAGACCCTTAGCCAAAAACATTCAGTACTTC
CASRPLAKNIQYF
>TRBV20-1|TRBJ2-1|many|NA
TGCAGTGCTGAGGGGCGGAGTCTTGATGCTGTTGATGAGCAGTTCTTC
CSAEGRSLDAVDEQFF